These 8 T cell receptor beta chains were all obtained from the same sample, sequenced in a study of T cell responses to AZD1222 COVID-19 vaccine. Generated by immunoSEQ multiplex PCR, the TCRdb table keeps only in-frame clones and is missing some. The sample has some 100,000 clones; about 87% are singletons. The input for sequencing was peripheral blood, taken on day 0 of AZD1222 vaccination. These receptors were taken from an adult in good health.

The rearrangement joins TRBV29-1 to TRBJ2-5; 12 bases match TRBD1. J was trimmed by 10 bases and V by 2 bases; bases with no gene match: 11. The CDR3 extends over 15 amino acids. The germline CDR1 and CDR2 sequences are SQVTM and ANQGSEA. The CDR3 spells CSVEIWDRGLRDQYF. The CDR3 DNA follows: TGCAGCGTTGAAATATGGGACAGGGGGCTCCGGGACCAGTACTTC.

J is TRBJ1-5 and V is TRBV18, with TRBD1 as a possible D gene (5 bases). The CDR3 spans 14 residues. Trimming removed 2 bases at V and 5 bases at J, with 10 bases between. Per germline, CDR1 KGHSH and CDR2 LQKENI. The CDR3 protein is CASSPGAADQPQHF. For the CDR3, the DNA is TGTGCCAGCTCACCAGGGGCAGCCGATCAGCCCCAGCATTTT. Using reference TRBV18 and TRBJ1-5 for the parts outside the CDR3, the full variable domain is NAGVMQNPRHLVRRRGQEARLRCSPMKGHSHVYWYRQLPEEGLKFMVYLQKENIIDESGMPKERFSAEFPKEGPSILRIQQVVRGDSAAYFCASSPGAADQPQHFGDGTRLSIL.

The chain carries TRBV4-2 and TRBJ2-2; no firm D call. CDR3 length: 15 residues. Looked up from germline, CDR1 is LGHNA and CDR2 is YNFKEQ. Deletions cut 4 bases from V and 0 bases from J, with 9 bases between. In DNA, the CDR3 is TGTGCCAGCAGCCCGACGAACGCGAACACCGGGGAGCTGTTTTTT. Protein: CASSPTNANTGELFF.

The CDR3 DNA reads TGTGCCAGCAGCCAAGTGGGAGACAGGGTTCTCGATGGCTACACCTTC. This gives the protein CASSQVGDRVLDGYTF. The rearrangement uses TRBV4-2 and TRBJ1-2; 7 bases are a match to TRBD1. The V gene end was trimmed by 1 base and the J gene end by 6 bases; junction bases not matched to a gene: 11. The CDR3 consists of 16 residues. CDR1 is LGHNA, CDR2 YNFKEQ, per germline.

The V and J genes are TRBV6-5 and TRBJ1-1; 9 bases match TRBD1. Germline V lookup: CDR1 MNHEY, CDR2 SVGAGI. This CDR3 has 12 amino acids. V was pared by 9 bases and J by 10 bases, with 9 bases of the junction left unmatched. The CDR3 protein is CASRRTGETAFF. The CDR3 bases are TGTGCCAGTCGTAGGACAGGGGAGACAGCTTTCTTT.

DNA for the CDR3: TGTGCCAGCAGTCCTGCGCGATTTCGGGCCGACACTGAAGCTTTCTTT. Residues: CASSPARFRADTEAFF. The rearrangement links TRBV28 to TRBJ1-1; D is unclear. Looked up from germline, CDR1 is MDHEN and CDR2 is SYDVKM. The CDR3 is made up of 16 amino acids. The V end was cut by 5 bases, the J end by 3 bases, with 19 bases between.

A single count supports this clone. The chain recombines TRBV29-1 with TRBJ2-5; perhaps TRBD2 as D (6 bases). CDR1 and CDR2 (germline): SQVTM, ANQGSEA. This CDR3 is built from 13 residues. Trimming stripped 8 bases from V and 4 bases from J, with 17 bases between. The CDR3 nucleotides read TGCAGCACCGGGGGAGTGGGGTTAGAGACCCAGTACTTC. Protein product: CSTGGVGLETQYF.

The rearrangement joins TRBV18 to TRBJ2-7, with a possible D match to TRBD1 (6 bases). V lost 4 bases and J 1 base, leaving 11 bases between the germline ends. CDR3 size: 14 residues. CDR1 and CDR2 (germline): KGHSH, LQKENI. For the CDR3, the DNA is TGTGCCAGCTCACTATCAGGACAGTCCTACGAGCAGTACTTC. Protein sequence: CASSLSGQSYEQYF.